These T cell receptor beta chains were read from a single sample in a study of T cells in Graves' hyperthyroidism and ophthalmopathy. Each CDR3 protein gets one entry after TCRdb re-called the multiplex PCR reads with MiXCR. Of roughly 800,000 distinct CDR3 sequences detected, 38% appear once; the ten largest clones hold about 9%. The material sequenced was blood. The origin of the receptors is a man aged 18 to 30 with Graves' hyperthyroidism. Both conserved end residues are part of each CDR3. A D gene is named only where the DNA matches it firmly. A clone size is listed for some rows: how often the clone was seen (once, few, many), or a class if it is expanded.

v_call,clone_size,d_call,j_call,cdr3_aa,cdr3_nt
TRBV19,many,NA,TRBJ2-7,CASQSSGIGSYEQYF,TGTGCCTCACAAAGTTCCGGGATCGGCTCCTACGAGCAGTACTTC
TRBV9,many,NA,TRBJ1-1,CASSHLAGSGTEAFF,TGTGCCAGCAGCCACCTCGCGGGTAGTGGCACTGAAGCTTTCTTT
TRBV19,NA,TRBD1,TRBJ1-1,CATWTGSTEAFF,TGTGCCACTTGGACAGGGAGCACTGAAGCTTTCTTT
TRBV10-2,many,TRBD1,TRBJ2-5,CASSGGQGASETQYF,TGCGCCAGCAGTGGGGGACAGGGGGCGAGTGAGACCCAGTACTTC
TRBV29-1,once,NA,TRBJ1-2,CSSETGEDGYTF,TGCAGCAGTGAGACAGGCGAGGATGGCTACACCTTC
TRBV2,few,NA,TRBJ2-7,CASNGILGYEQYF,TGTGCCAGCAACGGGATTCTCGGGTACGAGCAGTACTTC
TRBV4-1,NA,TRBD1,TRBJ1-1,CASSPRGTGEAFF,TGCGCCAGCAGCCCCAGGGGGACAGGTGAAGCTTTCTTT
TRBV29-1,NA,NA,TRBJ2-2,CSVVGRGGGELFF,TGCAGCGTTGTAGGCAGGGGCGGTGGGGAGCTGTTTTTT
TRBV19,few,NA,TRBJ1-3,CASNQGPSGNTIYF,TGTGCCAGTAATCAGGGTCCCTCTGGAAACACCATATATTTT
TRBV20-1,NA,TRBD2,TRBJ2-7,CSAINGLAGVNEQYF,TGCAGTGCTATTAATGGACTAGCGGGAGTAAACGAGCAGTACTTC
TRBV20-1,NA,TRBD2,TRBJ2-1,CSASRLAGSVSEQFF,TGCAGTGCTAGTCGGCTAGCGGGCTCAGTTTCTGAGCAGTTCTTC
TRBV19,many,TRBD1,TRBJ1-1,CASKQGITEAFF,TGTGCCAGTAAACAGGGGATCACTGAAGCTTTCTTT
TRBV2,many,NA,TRBJ1-5,CASSAQGFGQPQHF,TGTGCCAGCAGTGCCCAGGGTTTCGGTCAGCCCCAGCATTTT
TRBV2,NA,NA,TRBJ1-1,CASSLGAGDGTEAFF,TGTGCCAGCAGTTTAGGGGCAGGGGATGGCACTGAAGCTTTCTTT
TRBV6-1,NA,NA,TRBJ1-2,CASSLQGTAYTF,TGTGCCAGCAGTCTTCAGGGGACCGCCTACACCTTC
TRBV6-6,few,NA,TRBJ1-6,CASSQGQSNSPLHF,TGTGCCAGCAGCCAAGGACAGTCTAATTCACCCCTCCACTTT
TRBV12-3/TRBV12-4,NA,NA,TRBJ1-3,CASSPTVGNTIYF,TGTGCCAGCAGTCCGACAGTTGGAAACACCATATATTTT
TRBV29-1,many,NA,TRBJ1-1,CSVEGDASVPEAFF,TGCAGCGTTGAAGGGGACGCGTCGGTACCTGAAGCTTTCTTT
TRBV6-5,NA,NA,TRBJ1-2,CAVQRGFNYGYTF,TGTGCCGTACAACGAGGGTTTAACTATGGCTACACCTTC
TRBV10-3,NA,TRBD1,TRBJ1-2,CAISEVGQVYGYTF,TGTGCCATCAGTGAAGTCGGACAGGTGTATGGCTACACCTTC
TRBV7-3,NA,TRBD1,TRBJ1-1,CASRPAGGVGAFF,TGTGCCAGCCGACCGGCAGGGGGGGTCGGCGCTTTCTTT
TRBV7-9,NA,NA,TRBJ1-5,CASSDSGTAFNQPQHF,TGTGCCAGCAGCGATTCCGGGACGGCCTTCAATCAGCCCCAGCATTTT
TRBV10-3,NA,TRBD1,TRBJ1-2,CAISDPGTDYGYTF,TGTGCCATCAGTGACCCGGGGACAGATTATGGCTACACCTTC
TRBV2,many,NA,TRBJ1-1,CASFDAEAFF,TGTGCCAGTTTTGACGCTGAAGCTTTCTTT
TRBV7-9,many,NA,TRBJ2-7,CASSSVAPKGYEQYF,TGTGCCAGCAGTTCCGTAGCACCAAAGGGCTACGAGCAGTACTTC
TRBV20-1,NA,NA,TRBJ2-7,CSATPGPGPYEQYF,TGCAGTGCTACACCGGGGCCGGGGCCCTACGAGCAGTACTTC
TRBV10-3,NA,NA,TRBJ2-3,CAISDGGTDTQYF,TGTGCCATCAGTGATGGGGGTACAGATACGCAGTATTTT
TRBV7-2,many,NA,TRBJ1-4,CASSYLGEGELFF,TGTGCCAGCAGCTACCTGGGCGAGGGGGAACTGTTTTTT
TRBV4-1,NA,TRBD1,TRBJ2-7,CASSQVTGTPYEQYF,TGCGCCAGCAGCCAAGTGACAGGGACGCCCTACGAGCAGTACTTC
TRBV2,NA,NA,TRBJ1-2,CASMADGYTF,TGTGCCAGCATGGCGGATGGCTACACCTTC
TRBV12-3/TRBV12-4,many,NA,TRBJ1-5,CASSRTVNQPQHF,TGTGCCAGTAGTAGGACAGTTAATCAGCCCCAGCATTTT
TRBV6-6,NA,NA,TRBJ1-1,CASTTTGRANTEAFF,TGTGCCAGCACTACGACCGGGAGGGCGAACACTGAAGCTTTCTTT
TRBV9,few,NA,TRBJ1-3,CASSAVGLGNTIYF,TGTGCCAGCAGCGCAGTGGGACTCGGAAACACCATATATTTT
TRBV29-1,many,TRBD1,TRBJ1-3,CSVADRGGGNTIYF,TGCAGCGTTGCCGACAGGGGAGGAGGAAACACCATATATTTT
TRBV20-1,many,NA,TRBJ1-1,CSAGGGSTEAFF,TGCAGTGCGGGCGGGGGATCCACTGAAGCTTTCTTT